Sequencing of this TCR beta chain was carried out in a study of immune evolution from preneoplasia to lung adenocarcinoma. For the study at large: HLA loss of heterozygosity: 6% to 7.5% AIS, more than 14% MIA, around 33% ADC, none AAH. Study results and limitations: Later-stage lesions seemingly showed higher T cell density and diversity than normal lung.

The table came from immunoSEQ multiplex PCR; TCRdb's copy has only in-frame clones and leaves some out. The sample holds 7,500 to 9,500 clones, about 78% seen once. Trimming took off 5 bases at V and 0 bases at J, with 8 bases between the two ends. CDR1 is MNHNY, CDR2 SVGAGI, per germline (reference sequence). CDR3 size: 13 residues. This clone has just one count. Its antigen remains unknown. Each case's diagnosis was confirmed by two pathologists on H&E. This TCR came from a donor at least 70 years old with lung adenocarcinoma. The sequenced material came from FFPE minimally invasive lung adenocarcinoma tissue. V gene TRBV6-6 combines with J gene TRBJ2-7; D not resolved. The CDR3 DNA reads TGTGCCAGCAGTCTACTTGCCTCCTACGAGCAGTACTTC. Protein product: CASSLLASYEQYF.